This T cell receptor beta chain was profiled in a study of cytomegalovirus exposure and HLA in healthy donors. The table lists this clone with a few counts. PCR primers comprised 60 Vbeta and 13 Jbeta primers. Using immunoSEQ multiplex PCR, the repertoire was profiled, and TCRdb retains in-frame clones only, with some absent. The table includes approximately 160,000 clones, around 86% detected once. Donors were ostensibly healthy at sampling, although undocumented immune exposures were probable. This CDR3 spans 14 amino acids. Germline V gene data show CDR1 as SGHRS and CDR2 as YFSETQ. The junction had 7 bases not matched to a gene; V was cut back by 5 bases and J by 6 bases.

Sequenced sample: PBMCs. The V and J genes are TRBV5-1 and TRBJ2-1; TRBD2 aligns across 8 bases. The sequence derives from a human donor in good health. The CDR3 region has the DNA TGCGCCAGCAGTCTACGGGGGGGGAGCAATGAGCAGTTCTTC. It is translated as CASSLRGGSNEQFF.